This TCR beta chain emerged from a study of T cell changes during pregnancy in multiple sclerosis. The CDR3 totals 14 residues. V lost 8 bases and J 0 bases, leaving 11 bases between the germline ends. Per germline, CDR1 MDHEN and CDR2 SYDVKM. Clones were read by immunoSEQ multiplex PCR, and TCRdb kept only the in-frame ones, dropping some. The repertoire holds over 90,000 clones, with about nine tenths as singletons. The chain couples TRBV28 to TRBJ2-4, with D perhaps matching TRBD2 (6 bases). This receptor was taken from a female donor in good health, enrolled as a control in a pregnancy study. The sequenced sample was peripheral blood, obtained in the second trimester of pregnancy. Here the CDR3 reads CASGEVTAKNIQYF. In DNA form, the CDR3 reads TGTGCCAGCGGGGAGGTCACAGCCAAAAACATTCAGTACTTC.